The 15 T cell receptor beta chains reported below all come from one sample, sequenced in a study of CD4 T cells in relation to SARS-CoV-2 and coronaviruses. TCRdb's table, derived via immunoSEQ multiplex PCR, lists solely in-frame clones and lacks some. The table shows 36,000 or so clones, with 70% to 80% occurring only once. No antigens are known for them. The sample taken for sequencing was memory CD4+ T cells from PBMCs, cultured in vitro. These receptors were taken from an adult with COVID-19.

This clone has a single count. The gene calls are TRBV5-8 and TRBJ2-1, with 7 bases identical to TRBD1. The CDR3 covers 15 residues. Per the germline V gene, CDR1 is SGHTS and CDR2 is YDEGEE. V lost 1 base to trimming and J lost 5 bases; unmatched junction nucleotides: 6. CDR3 protein: CASSLPRGPDNEQFF. DNA of the CDR3: TGTGCCAGCAGCTTGCCAAGGGGGCCCGACAATGAGCAGTTCTTC.

The chain couples TRBV29-1 to TRBJ2-2; D is unclear. V was trimmed by 6 bases and J by 4 bases, leaving 15 bases between them. There are 14 residues in the CDR3. Germline lookup yields CDR1 SQVTM and CDR2 ANQGSEA. DNA of the CDR3: TGCAGCGTCCGGTATTTAGGCTCCACCGGGGAGCTGTTTTTT. Protein: CSVRYLGSTGELFF.

V usage is TRBV6-5 and J usage is TRBJ2-7; the match to TRBD2 covers 8 bases. Germline lookup yields CDR1 MNHEY and CDR2 SVGAGI. The CDR3 has 15 residues. V gave up 0 bases and J gave up 2 bases; unmatched junction bases: 3. This CDR3 is CASSYSSGIPYEQYF. DNA of the CDR3: TGTGCCAGCAGTTACTCTAGCGGGATACCCTACGAGCAGTACTTC.

In this sample, this clone turned up a few times. This chain joins TRBV28 and TRBJ1-6, with 7 bases lining up with TRBD1. Germline CDR1 and CDR2: MDHEN and SYDVKM. The CDR3 extends over 17 amino acids. Trimming removed 6 bases from V and 9 bases from J; junction bases left unmatched: 17. The CDR3 region has the DNA TGTGCCAGCAGCCCGAGACAGGGTGCCCTTGGAATTTCACCCCTCCACTTT. This gives the protein CASSPRQGALGISPLHF.

The V and J genes are TRBV28 and TRBJ2-3; D gene uncertain. Trimming left V 5 bases short and J 0 bases short, with 12 bases between. Per the germline V gene, CDR1 is MDHEN and CDR2 is SYDVKM. This CDR3 is 15 amino acids long. The CDR3: CASSPTSTSTDTQYF. The CDR3 bases are TGTGCCAGCAGTCCGACTTCGACAAGCACAGATACGCAGTATTTT.

The V call is TRBV19, the J call TRBJ2-7; the match to TRBD1 covers 7 bases. V shed 10 bases and J 3 bases; nucleotides not matched to a gene: 9. Germline loops: CDR1 LNHDA, CDR2 SQIVND (reference sequence). The CDR3 extends over 13 amino acids. The CDR3 DNA reads as TGTGCCACCGAATCGACAGGGTACTACGAGCAGTACTTC. The encoded protein is CATESTGYYEQYF.

This clone was recorded once. The chain uses TRBV7-9 and TRBJ1-6; a possible D gene is TRBD1 (5 bases). The germline V and J ends were trimmed by 5 bases and 5 bases, with 13 bases remaining between them. The CDR3 runs to 15 residues. Germline CDR1 SEHNR, CDR2 FQNEAQ (reference sequence). The CDR3 reads CASSPLSGNNSPLHF. CDR3 bases: TGTGCCAGCAGCCCTCTTTCAGGGAATAATTCACCCCTCCACTTT.

The J gene is TRBJ2-7, the V gene TRBV5-8; perhaps D is TRBD1 or TRBD2 (7 bases each). CDR3 size: 15 residues. The ends were cut back, 4 bases at V and 5 bases at J, with 19 bases in the middle. Germline loops: CDR1 SGHTS, CDR2 YDEGEE. The DNA of the CDR3 is TGTGCCAGCAGCGCTGATGGGGCAGGGGGGGACGAGCAGTACTTC. It translates to CASSADGAGGDEQYF.

The chain links TRBV19 to TRBJ2-5, with D maybe TRBD2 (5 bases). The germline V gene encodes CDR1 LNHDA and CDR2 SQIVND (reference sequence). V was pared by 2 bases and J by 5 bases, with 9 bases between. The CDR3 has 13 amino acids. The DNA of the CDR3 is TGTGCCAGTAGTATATTCGGGGTGGAGACCCAGTACTTC. Translation gives CASSIFGVETQYF.

J is TRBJ1-1 and V is TRBV5-4, with D possibly being TRBD1 (6 bases). Between the trimmed V and J ends, which lost 5 bases and 3 bases, there was a span of 14 bases. The length of the CDR3 is 14 residues. Germline CDR1 and CDR2: SGHNT and YYREEE (reference sequence). The CDR3 loop reads CASSSGALDTEAFF. The DNA of the CDR3 is TGTGCCAGCAGTTCGGGGGCGTTAGACACTGAAGCTTTCTTT.

The J gene is TRBJ1-6, the V gene TRBV2; 8 bases align to TRBD1. The CDR3 sequence is 15 residues long. Losses at the gene ends were 4 bases for V and 9 bases for J; bases not matched to a gene: 8. Germline values: CDR1 SNHLY, CDR2 FYNNEI. The CDR3 region has the DNA TGTGCCAGCAGTGTGAACACAGGGGGAGTTTCACCCCTCCACTTT. Encoded protein: CASSVNTGGVSPLHF.

The V call is TRBV29-1, the J call TRBJ2-5; no clear D gene. Trimming shortened V by 3 bases and J by 6 bases, and 11 bases separated the two germline ends. CDR1 and CDR2 (germline): SQVTM, ANQGSEA. CDR3 length: 12 residues. CDR3: CSVDGESKTQYF. DNA of the CDR3: TGCAGCGTTGATGGTGAGTCGAAGACCCAGTACTTC.

This chain uses TRBV11-2 with TRBJ2-5, with 9 bases fitting TRBD1. Germline CDR1 and CDR2: SGHAT and FQNNGV. The CDR3 is made up of 16 amino acids. V was pared by 4 bases and J by 4 bases, with 10 bases of the junction left unmatched. This chain's CDR3 is CASSSYRGRRGETQYF. The CDR3 region has the DNA TGTGCCAGCAGCTCCTACAGGGGGCGCAGAGGAGAGACCCAGTACTTC.

The V gene is TRBV7-6, the J gene TRBJ1-6; 7 nucleotides agree with TRBD1. The V gene's germline CDR1 is SGHVS and CDR2 FNYEAQ. This CDR3 is built from 15 residues. Germline trimming cut 5 bases from V and 10 bases from J; bases unmatched to any gene: 11. The CDR3 sequence: CASSVRTGGNSPLHF. The CDR3, as DNA: TGTGCCAGCAGCGTCCGGACAGGCGGGAACTCACCCCTCCACTTT.

This clone was detected only a few times. The chain employs TRBV6-5 and TRBJ2-1; D might be TRBD2 (6 bases). The CDR3 totals 14 residues. Trimming removed 7 bases from V and 5 bases from J, with 15 bases in between. CDR1 is MNHEY, CDR2 SVGAGI, per germline. CDR3 nucleotides: TGTGCCAGCACCCGATTACGGGGGAACAATGAGCAGTTCTTC. Protein product: CASTRLRGNNEQFF.